These 11 T cell receptor beta chains share one sample of origin, sequenced in a study of response to subunit inactivated influenza vaccine. TCRdb reprocessed the RT-PCR reads with MiXCR, giving one entry per CDR3 protein. Here the sample spans 450,000 to 600,000 distinct CDR3 sequences, about 8% being singletons. Sequences were derived from PBMCs from blood, sampled 23 months after vaccination. The source is a man aged 45 to 75 who received an inactivated influenza vaccine.

This chain uses TRBV7-2 with TRBJ2-7; no clear D. This CDR3 is built from 12 residues. The V gene lost 2 bases and the J gene lost 7 bases, with 9 bases spanning the gap. In germline, CDR1 is SGHTA, CDR2 FQGNSA. The CDR3 loop reads CASSLQFREQYF. The CDR3 region has the DNA TGTGCCAGCAGCTTACAGTTTAGAGAGCAGTACTTC.

This clonotype appeared a few times. The CDR3 sequence: CASSLVAGGGSGNTIYF. CDR3 coding DNA: TGTGCCAGCAGCTTGGTAGCAGGGGGTGGCTCTGGAAACACCATATATTTT. The genes are TRBV7-2 and TRBJ1-3, with 7 bases that match TRBD1. The CDR3 length is 17 residues. Germline V lookup: CDR1 SGHTA, CDR2 FQGNSA. Trimming removed 3 bases from V and 0 bases from J; junction bases left unmatched: 8. Based on the CDR3 plus reference TRBV7-2 and TRBJ1-3, the full variable domain is GAGVSQSPSNKVTEKGKDVELRCDPISGHTALYWYRQSLGQGLEFLIYFQGNSAPDKSGLPSDRFSAERTGGSVSTLTIQRTQQEDSAVYLCASSLVAGGGSGNTIYFGEGSWLTVV.

This clonotype was seen only a few times. The chain combines TRBV7-2 with TRBJ2-5, with TRBD2 matching over 9 bases. This CDR3 region has 17 residues. V dropped 6 bases and J dropped 1; count of bases not matched to a gene: 12. CDR1 and CDR2 (germline): SGHTA, FQGNSA. The CDR3 is CASRRSGGPHRQETQYF. Written as DNA, the CDR3 is TGTGCCAGCAGGCGTAGCGGGGGACCACACCGCCAAGAGACCCAGTACTTC.

This clonotype was found a few times. The chain joins TRBV7-9 to TRBJ2-1; D uncertain. Germline-derived CDR1 and CDR2 are SEHNR and FQNEAQ (reference sequence). There are 14 residues in the CDR3. The V end was cut by 1 base, the J end by 9 bases, with 13 bases between. This chain's CDR3 is CASSLGLADSEQFF. Here the CDR3 DNA reads TGTGCCAGCAGCTTAGGCTTGGCAGATTCTGAGCAGTTCTTC.

At least ten counts were recorded for this clonotype. The genes are TRBV6-2 or TRBV6-3 and TRBJ1-5; 11 bases agree with TRBD1. Trimming took 5 bases from V and 3 from J; bases not matched to a gene: 6. Germline CDR1 is MNHEY and CDR2 is SVGEGT. The CDR3 spans 16 residues. CDR3 in DNA: TGTGCCAGCAGTCGGAGGACAGGGGGCCTCAATCAGCCCCAGCATTTT. It specifies CASSRRTGGLNQPQHF.

This clonotype has only a few counts. V is TRBV20-1 and J is TRBJ1-6; D uncertain. Germline CDR1 is DFQATT and CDR2 is SNEGSKA (reference sequence). This CDR3 has 13 residues. The V end was cut by 3 bases, the J end by 10 bases, with 13 bases between. The CDR3 DNA is TGCAGTGCTAGGACGGACCCAACCTCACCCCTCCACTTT. Protein sequence: CSARTDPTSPLHF.

This clonotype was observed a few times. In DNA form, the CDR3 reads TGTGCCACCCATTCCGTCCGGGACTACTACAATGAGCAGTTCTTC. Encoded protein: CATHSVRDYYNEQFF. This sequence joins TRBV28 and TRBJ2-1; 7 bases are shared with TRBD2. V shed 10 bases and J 3 bases; nucleotides not matched to a gene: 12. Germline V gives CDR1 MDHEN, CDR2 SYDVKM. This CDR3 comprises 15 residues.

This clonotype was observed a few times. The gene calls are TRBV11-2 and TRBJ2-4; 9 positions match TRBD2. Per the germline V gene, CDR1 is SGHAT and CDR2 is FQNNGV. V lost 1 base, J lost 0 bases, and 7 bases stayed unmatched. The CDR3 contains 18 residues. CDR3 region: CASSLVSGGFLAKNIQYF. CDR3 nucleotides: TGTGCCAGCAGCTTAGTTAGCGGGGGTTTTCTAGCCAAAAACATTCAGTACTTC. Variable domain in full (rest from reference TRBV11-2 and TRBJ2-4): EAGVAQSPRYKIIEKRQSVAFWCNPISGHATLYWYQQILGQGPKLLIQFQNNGVVDDSQLPKDRFSAERLKGVDSTLKIQPAKLEDSAVYLCASSLVSGGFLAKNIQYFGAGTRLSVL.

This sequence joins TRBV25-1 and TRBJ1-4; possible D gene TRBD1, 6 bases. There are 15 residues in the CDR3. V lost 0 bases to trimming and J lost 4 bases, with 9 bases between them. Germline assignment: CDR1 MGHDK and CDR2 SYGVNS. CDR3 sequence: CASSEYLQGNEKLFF. CDR3 nucleotides: TGTGCCAGCAGTGAATATCTACAGGGTAATGAAAAACTGTTTTTT.

The J gene is TRBJ2-5, the V gene TRBV7-2; 10 bases fit TRBD1. The germline V gene encodes CDR1 SGHTA and CDR2 FQGNSA. Trimming took 4 bases from V and 4 from J; bases not matched to a gene: 9. The CDR3 loop spans 16 amino acids. CDR3 sequence: CASSYRTGGVGETQYF. The CDR3 region has the DNA TGTGCCAGCAGCTATCGGACAGGGGGAGTTGGAGAGACCCAGTACTTC.

This clonotype was detected many times. This chain links TRBV20-1 with TRBJ2-2; 8 nucleotides agree with TRBD1. The CDR3 totals 18 residues. Germline CDR1 reads DFQATT; CDR2 reads SNEGSKA (reference sequence). After removal of 3 bases from V and 5 bases from J, the junction contained 17 bases not matched to a gene. For the CDR3, the DNA is TGCAGTGCTAGTGGTCCTATCCGTGGACAGGGTATGACCGGGGAGCTGTTTTTT. It yields the protein CSASGPIRGQGMTGELFF.